This T cell receptor beta chain was sequenced for a study of T-cell memory formation after mild COVID-19. Looking at the study overall: Largely donor-specific sequence clusters came from two donors. Study-wide results and caveats: The study detected some responding clones in pre-infection memory, suggesting cross-reactive memory joined.

Germline V gene lookup returns CDR1 LGHNA and CDR2 YSLEER. The CDR3 consists of 15 residues. Trimming pared 4 bases from V and 3 bases from J, leaving 15 bases between. This clonotype was seen at least ten times. The antigen remains unidentified. Employing constant-segment primers, 5'RACE generated TCR alpha and TCR beta cDNA libraries bearing sample barcodes and UMIs. One entry per CDR3 protein results from TCRdb running MiXCR on the 5' RACE reads. This sample yields over 150,000 distinct CDR3 sequences, of which about an eighth are seen a single time; 3.3% belongs to the top ten. The V gene is TRBV4-3, the J gene TRBJ2-5; D perhaps matches TRBD2 (7 bases). This TCR derives from a man between 18 and 35 years old who had mild COVID-19 (a few samples of this study predate the infection). Cell type and time point are not known. Sequencing used PBMCs or a T cell subset sorted from them (not recorded which). The CDR3 DNA sequence: TGCGCCAGCAGCCTCTTTGCGGGGGCCGAAGAGACCCAGTACTTC. Its protein product is CASSLFAGAEETQYF.